This is a list of T cell receptor beta chains from one sample in a study of T cell responses to AZD1222 COVID-19 vaccine. Sequencing was performed with immunoSEQ multiplex PCR; in TCRdb, only in-frame clones are kept and a portion is missing. The repertoire holds 85,000 to 90,000 clones, around 88% seen once, with 10% in the top ten. The source was peripheral blood, collected on day 0 of MenACWY control vaccination. Every receptor here comes from an adult in good health. The CDR3 runs from the conserved cysteine through the conserved F or W. A D gene is named only where the DNA matches it firmly. Clone size is given for some rows only: seen once, a few or many times, or a class if the clone is expanded.

V: TRBV10-3
size: -
D: TRBD2
J: TRBJ2-2
DNA: TGTGCCATCAGTGAGTCGCTCGGGACTAGCGGGGGTGTCGGGGAGCTGTTTTTT
CDR3: CAISESLGTSGGVGELFF

V: TRBV28
size: once
D: TRBD1
J: TRBJ2-7
DNA: TGTGCCAGCAGTTTACCCGGGACAGCGCGTCGCGAGCAGTACTTC
CDR3: CASSLPGTARREQYF

V: TRBV19
size: -
D: -
J: TRBJ2-1
DNA: TGTGCCAGTAGTGACCCCGGACGAACCATCTACAATGAGCAGTTCTTC
CDR3: CASSDPGRTIYNEQFF

V: TRBV7-3
size: -
D: -
J: TRBJ1-1
DNA: TGTGCCAGCAGCCCGCGGGGGAACACTGAAGCTTTCTTT
CDR3: CASSPRGNTEAFF

V: TRBV5-1
size: -
D: -
J: TRBJ1-2
DNA: TGCGCCAGCAGCTTGGTGGCGGACACTATTAACTATGGCTACACCTTC
CDR3: CASSLVADTINYGYTF

V: TRBV6-5
size: -
D: -
J: TRBJ1-4
DNA: TGTGCCAGCAGTCCAGGGCGGACTAATGAAAAACTGTTTTTT
CDR3: CASSPGRTNEKLFF

V: TRBV6-5
size: -
D: -
J: TRBJ1-2
DNA: TGTGCCAGCAGAGGAGCAGATGGCTACACCTTC
CDR3: CASRGADGYTF

V: TRBV25-1
size: -
D: -
J: TRBJ2-1
DNA: TGTGCCAGCAGCGAAACAGAGCTTGAGCAGTTCTTC
CDR3: CASSETELEQFF

V: TRBV7-9
size: -
D: TRBD1
J: TRBJ1-5
DNA: TGTGCCAGCAGCTCCGACGACAGGGGTCCAAGCAATCAGCCCCAGCATTTT
CDR3: CASSSDDRGPSNQPQHF

V: TRBV6-5
size: -
D: -
J: TRBJ1-2
DNA: TGTGCCAGCAGTTACTCGCGACAGGATGGCTACACCTTC
CDR3: CASSYSRQDGYTF

V: TRBV25-1
size: -
D: -
J: TRBJ1-2
DNA: TGTGCCAGCAGTGGCCTTGGGGATAACTATGGCTACACCTTC
CDR3: CASSGLGDNYGYTF

V: TRBV12-3/TRBV12-4
size: -
D: -
J: TRBJ2-5
DNA: TGTGCCAGCAGTTTATCCGTAGGGGCAACCCAGTACTTC
CDR3: CASSLSVGATQYF

V: TRBV7-8
size: -
D: -
J: TRBJ1-5
DNA: TGTGCCAGCAGCTTGGCAGTGAATAGCAATCAGCCCCAGCATTTT
CDR3: CASSLAVNSNQPQHF

V: TRBV4-2
size: -
D: -
J: TRBJ1-2
DNA: TGTGCCAGCAGCCAAGGGGGCGTTGATGGCTACACCTTC
CDR3: CASSQGGVDGYTF

V: TRBV7-7
size: -
D: -
J: TRBJ2-2
DNA: TGTGCCAGCAGCCCGACGGGTGCGGGGTACACCGGGGAGCTGTTTTTT
CDR3: CASSPTGAGYTGELFF

V: TRBV3-1/TRBV3-2
size: -
D: -
J: TRBJ1-5
DNA: TGTGCCAGCAGCCCGGATGGGAATCAGCCCCAGCATTTT
CDR3: CASSPDGNQPQHF

V: TRBV6-1
size: few
D: TRBD1
J: TRBJ1-6
DNA: TGTGCCAGCAGTGGCAAACAGGGGGACTATAATTCACCCCTCCACTTT
CDR3: CASSGKQGDYNSPLHF

V: TRBV9
size: -
D: TRBD2
J: TRBJ2-3
DNA: TGTGCCAGCAGCCCACTAGCGGGGGCCTCTAGCACAGATACGCAGTATTTT
CDR3: CASSPLAGASSTDTQYF

V: TRBV19
size: -
D: TRBD1
J: TRBJ1-1
DNA: TGTGCCAGTAGTATCGGGGACAGCGCTAACACTGAAGCTTTCTTT
CDR3: CASSIGDSANTEAFF

V: TRBV14
size: -
D: -
J: TRBJ1-2
DNA: TGTGCCAGCAGCCAAGAAACAGCAACGAACTATGGCTACACCTTC
CDR3: CASSQETATNYGYTF

V: TRBV27
size: -
D: -
J: TRBJ2-7
DNA: TGTGCCAGCAGTCTCCGGGCGGGGCTAAGCTCCTACGAGCAGTACTTC
CDR3: CASSLRAGLSSYEQYF

V: TRBV6-1
size: -
D: TRBD1
J: TRBJ1-1
DNA: TGTGCCAGCAGTGAAGCGTTGGGACAGGGGAACACTGAAGCTTTCTTT
CDR3: CASSEALGQGNTEAFF

V: TRBV9
size: -
D: -
J: TRBJ2-5
DNA: TGTGCCAGCAGCGTAGGGGGGGAAGAGACCCAGTACTTC
CDR3: CASSVGGEETQYF

V: TRBV2
size: once
D: -
J: TRBJ2-1
DNA: TGTGCCAGCAGTGAAGTTTTGAGACAGCTCTTTAGTGAGCAGTTCTTC
CDR3: CASSEVLRQLFSEQFF

V: TRBV28
size: -
D: TRBD1
J: TRBJ1-1
DNA: TGTGCCAGCAGTTTACCGGGACAGGGTGACACTGAAGCTTTCTTT
CDR3: CASSLPGQGDTEAFF